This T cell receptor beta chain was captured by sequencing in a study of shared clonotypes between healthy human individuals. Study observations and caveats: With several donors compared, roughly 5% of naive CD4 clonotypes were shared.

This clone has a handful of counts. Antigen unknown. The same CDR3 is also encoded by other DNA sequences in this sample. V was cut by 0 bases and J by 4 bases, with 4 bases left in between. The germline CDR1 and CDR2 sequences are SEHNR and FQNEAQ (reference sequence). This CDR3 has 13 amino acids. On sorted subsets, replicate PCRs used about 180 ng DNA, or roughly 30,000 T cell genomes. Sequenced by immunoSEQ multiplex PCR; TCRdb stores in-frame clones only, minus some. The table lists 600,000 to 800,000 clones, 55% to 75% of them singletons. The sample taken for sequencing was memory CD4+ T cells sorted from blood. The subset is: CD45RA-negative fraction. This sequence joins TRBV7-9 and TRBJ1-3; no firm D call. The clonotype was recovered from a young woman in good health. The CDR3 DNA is TGTGCCAGCAGCTTAGCGGAGGGAAACACCATATATTTT. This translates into CASSLAEGNTIYF. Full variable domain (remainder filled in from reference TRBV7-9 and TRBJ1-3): DTGVSQNPRHKITKRGQNVTFRCDPISEHNRLYWYRQTLGQGPEFLTYFQNEAQLEKSRLLSDRFSAERPKGSFSTLEIQRTEQGDSAMYLCASSLAEGNTIYFGEGSWLTVV.